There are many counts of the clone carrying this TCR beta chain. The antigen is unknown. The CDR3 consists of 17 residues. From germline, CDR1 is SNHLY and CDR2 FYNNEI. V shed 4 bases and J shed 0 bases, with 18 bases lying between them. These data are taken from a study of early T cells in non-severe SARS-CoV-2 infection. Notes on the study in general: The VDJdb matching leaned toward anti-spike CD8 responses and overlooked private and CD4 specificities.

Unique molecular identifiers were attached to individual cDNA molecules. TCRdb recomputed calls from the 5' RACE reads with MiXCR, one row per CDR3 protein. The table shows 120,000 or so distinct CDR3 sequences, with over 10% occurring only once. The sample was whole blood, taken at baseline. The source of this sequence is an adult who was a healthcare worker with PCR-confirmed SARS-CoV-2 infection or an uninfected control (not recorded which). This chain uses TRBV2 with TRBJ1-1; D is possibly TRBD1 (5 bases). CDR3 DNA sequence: TGTGCCAGCAGTGGGGAGCGACAGCGAACGATGAACACTGAAGCTTTCTTT. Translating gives CASSGERQRTMNTEAFF.